Following are 11 T cell receptor beta chains from one sample sequenced in a study of T cells in Graves' hyperthyroidism and ophthalmopathy. Amplified TCR beta CDR3 regions came from RNA transcripts. The TCR CDR3 first-round RT-PCR relied on the HTBI primer set. Each CDR3 protein is one row after TCRdb ran MiXCR on the multiplex PCR reads. The sample lists 500,000 to 650,000 distinct CDR3 sequences, just under 20% occurring once. Sequencing was done on a sample of blood. These receptors were collected from a man aged 35-49 years with Graves' ophthalmopathy.

This clonotype was detected a few times. The rearrangement joins TRBV6-1 to TRBJ2-3; TRBD2 matches 10 bases. Losses at the gene ends were 7 bases for V and 0 bases for J; bases not matched to a gene: 4. There are 15 residues in the CDR3. Per germline, CDR1 MNHNS and CDR2 SASEGT. The CDR3 DNA is TGTGCCAGCAAAAAGCGGGGGGGTAGCACAGATACGCAGTATTTT. Encoded protein: CASKKRGGSTDTQYF.

This clonotype was counted many times. The V call is TRBV28, the J call TRBJ2-7; 8 bases line up with TRBD1. V gave up 7 bases and J gave up 3 bases; unmatched junction bases: 8. Germline CDR1 is MDHEN and CDR2 is SYDVKM. The CDR3 totals 14 residues. CDR3 protein: CASTPGTGGYEQYF. The CDR3 bases are TGTGCCAGCACCCCAGGGACAGGCGGCTACGAGCAGTACTTC.

The chain links TRBV4-3 to TRBJ2-3; the match to TRBD1 covers 7 bases. CDR3 length: 18 amino acids. V was pared by 0 bases and J by 0 bases, with 9 bases of the junction left unmatched. CDR1 and CDR2 from the germline V gene are LGHNA and YSLEER. CDR3 in DNA: TGCGCCAGCAGCCAAGATACCCCTGGGACAGTGAGCACAGATACGCAGTATTTT. This gives the protein CASSQDTPGTVSTDTQYF.

The chain carries TRBV5-5 and TRBJ1-2; D is undetermined. V gave up 4 bases and J gave up 4 bases, with 14 bases separating them. CDR3 length: 14 amino acids. The germline CDR1 and CDR2 sequences are SGHKS and YYEKEE (reference sequence). DNA of the CDR3: TGTGCCAGCAGCACCCCGGGTCTGAGCTATGGCTACACCTTC. Encoded protein: CASSTPGLSYGYTF.

In this sample, this clonotype turned up a few times. J is TRBJ1-6 and V is TRBV6-1; no firm D call. The CDR3 sequence is 13 residues long. Germline V gene data show CDR1 as MNHNS and CDR2 as SASEGT. The V end was cut by 6 bases, the J end by 8 bases, with 11 bases between. The CDR3 sequence: CASRPFVDSPLHF. DNA of the CDR3: TGTGCCAGCAGACCCTTCGTCGATTCACCCCTCCACTTT.

This clonotype showed up many times. The chain carries TRBV12-3 or TRBV12-4 and TRBJ2-7; no clear D. The CDR3 runs 11 residues. Trimming pared 6 bases from V and 5 bases from J, leaving 8 bases between. The CDR3 region has the DNA TGTGCCAGCAGCCCCCGACACGAGCAGTACTTC. Protein sequence: CASSPRHEQYF.

This clonotype was detected a few times. The CDR3 DNA follows: TGTGCCAGCAGTTTAGGGGCTCAGGGGTACTATGGCTACACCTTC. It is translated as CASSLGAQGYYGYTF. The V gene is TRBV12-3 or TRBV12-4, the J gene TRBJ1-2; D may be TRBD1 (6 bases). The CDR3 extends over 15 amino acids. Trimming removed 1 base at V and 3 bases at J, with 12 bases between.

V gene TRBV2 combines with J gene TRBJ1-1; D remains unclear. The germline V and J ends were trimmed by 4 bases and 5 bases, with 11 bases remaining between them. Germline-derived CDR1 and CDR2 are SNHLY and FYNNEI. The CDR3 is 13 residues long. CDR3 DNA sequence: TGTGCCAGCAGTGTGGGGAGACTAACTGAAGCTTTCTTT. This gives the protein CASSVGRLTEAFF.

This clonotype occurred many times. The CDR3 loop is CASSPTSGSTDTQYF. DNA for the CDR3: TGTGCCAGCAGCCCGACTAGCGGAAGCACAGATACGCAGTATTTT. The V gene is TRBV7-9, the J gene TRBJ2-3; the match to TRBD2 covers 9 bases. The CDR3 extends over 15 amino acids. Per the germline V gene, CDR1 is SEHNR and CDR2 is FQNEAQ (reference sequence). V lost 5 bases and J lost 0; bases outside the gene matches: 3.

This clonotype appeared a few times. The chain is built from TRBV28 and TRBJ2-7; D could derive from TRBD1 or TRBD2 (7 bases each). Germline CDR1 and CDR2: MDHEN and SYDVKM. Between the trimmed V and J ends, which lost 5 bases and 0 bases, there was a span of 20 bases. The CDR3 spans 17 residues. The CDR3 nucleotides read TGTGCCAGCAGTCACTCACAGGGGATAGCGGGCTCCTACGAGCAGTACTTC. The encoded protein is CASSHSQGIAGSYEQYF.

This clonotype appeared many times. V gene TRBV7-3 combines with J gene TRBJ2-3; a weak D match, TRBD2 (7 bases). CDR1 is SGHTA and CDR2 is FQGTGA in the germline V gene. V lost 2 bases and J lost 9, with 15 bases in between. The CDR3 has 14 amino acids. The chain's CDR3 is CASSLGGGLNTQYF. For the CDR3, the DNA is TGTGCCAGCAGCTTAGGCGGGGGCTTGAACACGCAGTATTTT.